What follows are 15 T cell receptor beta chains derived from one specimen sequenced in a study of T cells in localized non-small cell lung cancer. Profiling relied on immunoSEQ multiplex PCR, and the TCRdb table lists in-frame clones only, not all of them. This repertoire shows tens of thousands of clones, 80% found once; its top ten account for 8% to 10%. This specimen was peripheral blood, taken before any cancer treatment. The receptor set was obtained from a female donor aged 60 or older with stage I lung adenocarcinoma.

The chain uses TRBV6-5 and TRBJ1-1; no definite D call. The V end was cut by 10 bases, the J end by 4 bases, with 16 bases between. This CDR3 comprises 13 residues. The germline V gene has CDR1 MNHEY and CDR2 SVGAGI. For the CDR3, the DNA is TGTGCCACCCGGCGCAGCCCCATCACTGAAGCTTTCTTT. Protein: CATRRSPITEAFF.

In this sample, this clone turned up a few times. J is TRBJ2-2 and V is TRBV11-2; tentatively, D is TRBD2 (5 bases). The CDR3 consists of 15 residues. Between the trimmed V and J ends, which lost 4 bases and 2 bases, there was a span of 11 bases. Germline assignment: CDR1 SGHAT and CDR2 FQNNGV. The CDR3 DNA is TGTGCCAGCAGCTCGCGGGCAGTTAACACCGGGGAGCTGTTTTTT. Its protein product is CASSSRAVNTGELFF. Full variable domain (outside the CDR3, taken from reference TRBV11-2 and TRBJ2-2): EAGVAQSPRYKIIEKRQSVAFWCNPISGHATLYWYQQILGQGPKLLIQFQNNGVVDDSQLPKDRFSAERLKGVDSTLKIQPAKLEDSAVYLCASSSRAVNTGELFFGEGSRLTVL.

This chain links TRBV28 with TRBJ2-5, with D possibly TRBD1 on 5 matching bases. The CDR3 length is 13 residues. Trimming took 3 bases from V and 5 from J, leaving 10 bases between them. Per the germline V gene, CDR1 is MDHEN and CDR2 is SYDVKM. In nucleotides, the CDR3 is TGTGCCAGCAGTTTTGGCAGGGATGAGACCCAGTACTTC. The encoded protein is CASSFGRDETQYF.

This clone showed up just a few times. This sequence joins TRBV4-2 and TRBJ1-6; D ambiguous. In germline, CDR1 is LGHNA, CDR2 YNFKEQ. The ends were cut back, 0 bases at V and 10 bases at J, with 16 bases in the middle. CDR3 length equals 16 residues. The CDR3 DNA reads as TGTGCCAGCAGCCAAGATCTTAGGTCCCTAGGGTCACCCCTCCACTTT. This sequence encodes CASSQDLRSLGSPLHF.

The chain has TRBV5-1 and TRBJ2-5; perhaps D is TRBD1 or TRBD2 (5 bases each). The CDR3 has 15 residues. Germline CDR1 and CDR2: SGHRS and YFSETQ. V was trimmed by 1 base and J by 1 base, leaving 11 bases between them. CDR3 DNA sequence: TGCGCCAGCAGCTTGTATGGGGGTAGCCAAGAGACCCAGTACTTC. Its translation: CASSLYGGSQETQYF.

The chain is built from TRBV19 and TRBJ1-1, with TRBD1 matching over 8 bases. The CDR3 runs 14 residues. J gave up 6 bases and V 3 bases, and 6 bases lay outside the gene matches. Germline CDR1 LNHDA, CDR2 SQIVND (reference sequence). Here the CDR3 reads CASSIRGRRAEAFF. The CDR3 region has the DNA TGTGCCAGTAGTATCAGGGGGCGCAGGGCTGAAGCTTTCTTT.

The chain carries TRBV5-5 and TRBJ2-2, with 8 nucleotides matching TRBD1. Germline lookup yields CDR1 SGHKS and CDR2 YYEKEE (reference sequence). V lost 2 bases, J lost 2 bases, and 5 bases stayed unmatched. The CDR3 loop spans 16 amino acids. CDR3 DNA: TGTGCCAGCAGCTTCCTACAGGGGGAAAACACCGGGGAGCTGTTTTTT. The encoded protein is CASSFLQGENTGELFF.

CDR3 nucleotide sequence: TGTGCCAGCAGCGCAAGAGCGGGGGGACAAGAGACCCAGTACTTC. It encodes CASSARAGGQETQYF. The V gene is TRBV9, the J gene TRBJ2-5; 9 bases align to TRBD2. The CDR3 runs to 15 residues. The germline V gene has CDR1 SGDLS and CDR2 YYNGEE. Trimming removed 3 bases from V and 2 bases from J; junction bases left unmatched: 5.

The J gene is TRBJ1-3, the V gene TRBV2; D not certain. Deletions cut 8 bases from V and 0 bases from J, with 14 bases between. Germline loops: CDR1 SNHLY, CDR2 FYNNEI. CDR3 length: 15 residues. CDR3 bases: TGTGCCAGCGCCCCTAGCGGGAACTCTGGAAACACCATATATTTT. Translation gives CASAPSGNSGNTIYF.

This clone was counted a single time. This rearrangement joins TRBV9 to TRBJ2-3; 8 bases match TRBD2. Germline CDR1 SGDLS, CDR2 YYNGEE. The CDR3 runs to 15 residues. Trimming cost V 5 bases and J 2 bases; bases outside gene matches: 7. The DNA of the CDR3 is TGTGCCAGCAGGCCAGGGACTAGAAACACAGATACGCAGTATTTT. This codes for CASRPGTRNTDTQYF.

The chain employs TRBV18 and TRBJ1-2; no clear D gene. Per germline, CDR1 KGHSH and CDR2 LQKENI. This CDR3 contains 13 residues. V was pared by 3 bases and J by 8 bases, with 13 bases between. The CDR3 loop reads CASSPGRMGGYTF. The CDR3 nucleotides read TGTGCCAGCTCACCCGGCAGGATGGGCGGCTACACCTTC.

The rearrangement links TRBV5-1 to TRBJ1-2; unclear D gene. The CDR3 covers 12 residues. With 4 bases removed from V and 4 bases from J, the gap between germline ends came to 8 bases. Germline V gene data show CDR1 as SGHRS and CDR2 as YFSETQ. CDR3 protein: CASSRGPYGYTF. The CDR3 DNA reads TGCGCCAGCAGCCGAGGTCCCTATGGCTACACCTTC. Together with reference TRBV5-1 and TRBJ1-2, the CDR3 gives the full variable domain: KAGVTQTPRYLIKTRGQQVTLSCSPISGHRSVSWYQQTPGQGLQFLFEYFSETQRNKGNFPGRFSGRQFSNSRSEMNVSTLELGDSALYLCASSRGPYGYTFGSGTRLTVV.

The CDR3: CASSRTGSNQPQHF. CDR3 in DNA: TGTGCCAGCAGCCGGACGGGTAGCAATCAGCCCCAGCATTTT. This chain links TRBV6-1 with TRBJ1-5; D is undetermined. Germline loops: CDR1 MNHNS, CDR2 SASEGT. This CDR3 has 14 residues. V lost 6 bases to trimming and J lost 0 bases, with 9 bases between them.

This chain joins TRBV5-6 and TRBJ2-6; no reliable D call. V dropped 3 bases and J dropped 0 bases, with 10 bases sitting between them. This CDR3 has 16 amino acids. Germline assignment: CDR1 SGHDT and CDR2 YYEEEE. The CDR3 nucleotides are TGTGCCAGCAGCTCTGGACGGCTCTCTGGGGCCAACGTCCTGACTTTC. It codes for CASSSGRLSGANVLTF. Based on the CDR3 plus reference TRBV5-6 and TRBJ2-6, the full variable domain is DAGVTQSPTHLIKTRGQQVTLRCSPKSGHDTVSWYQQALGQGPQFIFQYYEEEERQRGNFPDRFSGHQFPNYSSELNVNALLLGDSALYLCASSSGRLSGANVLTFGAGSRLTVL.

The J gene is TRBJ2-3, the V gene TRBV9; tentatively, D is TRBD2 (6 bases). The germline V gene encodes CDR1 SGDLS and CDR2 YYNGEE. V gave up 0 bases and J gave up 5 bases, with 13 bases separating them. The CDR3 runs to 15 residues. The CDR3 loop is CASSVGGGVIDTQYF. The CDR3 coding sequence is TGTGCCAGCAGCGTAGGGGGAGGTGTAATAGATACGCAGTATTTT. Based on the CDR3 plus reference TRBV9 and TRBJ2-3, the full variable domain is DSGVTQTPKHLITATGQRVTLRCSPRSGDLSVYWYQQSLDQGLQFLIQYYNGEERAKGNILERFSAQQFPDLHSELNLSSLELGDSALYFCASSVGGGVIDTQYFGPGTRLTVL.